These 20 T cell receptor beta chains originate from one sample sequenced in a study of blood T cell repertoires in COVID-19. The protocol was immunoSEQ multiplex PCR, while the TCRdb copy is restricted to in-frame clones and leaves out a portion. This table has 150,000 to 200,000 clones, about 80% appearing once. What was sequenced was peripheral blood. The receptors were sampled from a human donor with acute or convalescent COVID-19. The donor label of this sample is uncertain.

This chain links TRBV29-1 with TRBJ2-2; 8 bases match TRBD1. The V gene's germline CDR1 is SQVTM and CDR2 ANQGSEA. J gave up 3 bases and V 4 bases, and 1 base lay outside the gene matches. The CDR3 extends over 13 amino acids. CDR3 sequence: CSVGTGHTGELFF. CDR3 DNA sequence: TGCAGCGTTGGGACAGGGCACACCGGGGAGCTGTTTTTT.

The J gene is TRBJ2-1, the V gene TRBV28; 12 bases fit TRBD2. CDR3 length equals 14 residues. Germline CDR1 reads MDHEN; CDR2 reads SYDVKM. V lost 6 bases to trimming and J lost 6 bases; unmatched junction nucleotides: 3. CDR3 protein: CASRTLAGGNEQFF. CDR3 DNA: TGTGCCAGCAGAACACTAGCGGGAGGCAATGAGCAGTTCTTC.

The CDR3 region is CASISGQKGTDTQYF. In nucleotides, the CDR3 is TGTGCCAGCATTAGCGGCCAGAAAGGGACAGATACGCAGTATTTT. J is TRBJ2-3 and V is TRBV6-5, with D perhaps matching TRBD2 (6 bases). Trimming pared 7 bases from V and 3 bases from J, leaving 17 bases between. The CDR3 has 15 amino acids. Per the germline V gene, CDR1 is MNHEY and CDR2 is SVGAGI.

The chain joins TRBV6-1 to TRBJ1-2, with 8 bases fitting TRBD1. V shed 0 bases and J 2 bases; nucleotides not matched to a gene: 5. The CDR3 covers 16 residues. Germline assignment: CDR1 MNHNS and CDR2 SASEGT. Written as DNA, the CDR3 is TGTGCCAGCAGTGAAGCGTGGACAGGGCCCAACTATGGCTACACCTTC. Protein: CASSEAWTGPNYGYTF.

This clone appeared a few times. This rearrangement joins TRBV28 to TRBJ1-6, with D perhaps matching TRBD1 (6 bases). The CDR3 is 14 residues long. Germline CDR1 reads MDHEN; CDR2 reads SYDVKM. Trimming took 4 bases from V and 9 from J, leaving 13 bases between them. The CDR3 bases are TGTGCCAGCAGTTACCCAGGGGAAGGTTCACCCCTCCACTTT. Its protein is CASSYPGEGSPLHF.

This chain joins TRBV5-1 and TRBJ1-3; 7 nucleotides match TRBD1. CDR1 and CDR2 from the germline V gene are SGHRS and YFSETQ. The CDR3 runs to 16 residues. The J segment lost 3 bases and the V segment lost 4 bases, leaving 10 bases of the junction unmatched. CDR3 in amino acids: CASSPGQNRIGNTIYF. In DNA form, the CDR3 reads TGCGCCAGCAGCCCGGGACAGAATCGTATTGGAAACACCATATATTTT.

The V gene is TRBV5-6, the J gene TRBJ2-1; maybe TRBD1 (7 bases). The CDR3 is made up of 12 amino acids. The germline V and J ends were trimmed by 6 bases and 9 bases, with 13 bases remaining between them. Germline-derived CDR1 and CDR2 are SGHDT and YYEEEE. The CDR3 DNA sequence: TGTGCCAGCACAGGAGGGGGCCGTGAGCAGTTCTTC. It yields the protein CASTGGGREQFF.

This clone was found a few times. The chain joins TRBV10-1 to TRBJ2-2, with 9 nucleotides matching TRBD2. The junction had 12 bases not matched to a gene; V was cut back by 2 bases and J by 5 bases. The CDR3 is 18 residues long. The germline gives CDR1 WNHNN, CDR2 SYGVQD (reference sequence). The CDR3 DNA is TGCGCCAGCAGTGAGCGCTTCGGGCGGGAGGGCCTAACCGGGGAGCTGTTTTTT. As protein: CASSERFGREGLTGELFF.

This clone is a singleton in its sample. The chain joins TRBV19 to TRBJ1-1, with D hard to call. There are 15 residues in the CDR3. Germline V gives CDR1 LNHDA, CDR2 SQIVND (reference sequence). Trimming removed 7 bases from V and 0 bases from J, with 15 bases in between. CDR3 in amino acids: CASIREDGVNTEAFF. The CDR3 DNA follows: TGTGCCAGTATCCGGGAGGATGGCGTGAACACTGAAGCTTTCTTT. Full variable domain (rest looked up from reference TRBV19 and TRBJ1-1): DGGITQSPKYLFRKEGQNVTLSCEQNLNHDAMYWYRQDPGQGLRLIYYSQIVNDFQKGDIAEGYSVSREKKESFPLTVTSAQKNPTAFYLCASIREDGVNTEAFFGQGTRLTVV.

The CDR3 sequence is CASSITAGSNGYTF. Here the CDR3 DNA reads TGTGCCAGTAGTATAACAGCAGGGTCTAATGGCTACACCTTC. J is TRBJ1-2 and V is TRBV19, with a tentative D call TRBD1 (5 bases). The V gene's germline CDR1 is LNHDA and CDR2 SQIVND (reference sequence). Between the trimmed V and J ends, which lost 2 bases and 6 bases, there was a span of 13 bases. The CDR3 totals 14 residues.

The chain couples TRBV7-2 to TRBJ1-1; D remains unclear. The germline V gene has CDR1 SGHTA and CDR2 FQGNSA. The CDR3 has 13 amino acids. V was shortened by 2 bases and J by 2 bases, with 6 bases between the two germline ends. The CDR3 bases are TGTGCCAGCAGCTTATACAGCAACACTGAAGCTTTCTTT. Its protein product is CASSLYSNTEAFF. Variable domain in full (rest from reference TRBV7-2 and TRBJ1-1): GAGVSQSPSNKVTEKGKDVELRCDPISGHTALYWYRQSLGQGLEFLIYFQGNSAPDKSGLPSDRFSAERTGGSVSTLTIQRTQQEDSAVYLCASSLYSNTEAFFGQGTRLTVV.

The chain links TRBV5-1 to TRBJ2-1, with 13 bases lining up with TRBD2. V lost 5 bases and J lost 8; bases outside the gene matches: 10. The CDR3 has 16 residues. CDR1 and CDR2 from the germline V gene are SGHRS and YFSETQ. This CDR3 is CASRPGLAGIKDEQFF. The CDR3 DNA reads TGCGCCAGCAGACCGGGACTAGCGGGGATTAAGGATGAGCAGTTCTTC.

This sequence joins TRBV28 and TRBJ2-1, with TRBD2 identical over 7 bases. Looked up from germline, CDR1 is MDHEN and CDR2 is SYDVKM. After removal of 4 bases from V and 4 bases from J, the junction contained 10 bases not matched to a gene. This CDR3 region has 16 residues. The CDR3 loop reads CASSWAPGLLYNEQFF. The CDR3 DNA reads as TGTGCCAGCAGTTGGGCCCCGGGACTACTATACAATGAGCAGTTCTTC.

V gene TRBV11-2 combines with J gene TRBJ2-2; TRBD2 matches 8 bases. Germline V gene data show CDR1 as SGHAT and CDR2 as FQNNGV. J lost 0 bases, V lost 4 bases, and 7 bases had no gene match. This CDR3 spans 17 amino acids. CDR3 sequence reads: CASSSLSGGPNTGELFF. DNA of the CDR3: TGTGCCAGCAGCTCCCTCAGCGGGGGCCCGAACACCGGGGAGCTGTTTTTT.

This sequence joins TRBV19 and TRBJ2-5; D perhaps matches TRBD2 (6 bases). From germline, CDR1 is LNHDA and CDR2 SQIVND (reference sequence). With 1 base removed from V and 2 bases from J, the gap between germline ends came to 14 bases. CDR3 length: 16 residues. This chain's CDR3 is CASSIAATEGQETQYF. CDR3 bases: TGTGCCAGTAGTATAGCCGCAACGGAGGGGCAAGAGACCCAGTACTTC.

There are a few counts of this clone. The gene calls are TRBV30 and TRBJ2-7, with TRBD1 matching over 7 bases. The CDR3 totals 14 residues. Germline loops: CDR1 GTSNPN, CDR2 SVGIG (reference sequence). The V and J ends lost 2 bases and 2 bases, in that order; junction bases with no gene match: 6. CDR3 protein: CAWSPPQGAYEQYF. Written as DNA, the CDR3 is TGTGCCTGGAGTCCCCCGCAGGGGGCCTACGAGCAGTACTTC. Complete variable domain (other parts from reference TRBV30 and TRBJ2-7): SQTIHQWPATLVQPVGSPLSLECTVEGTSNPNLYWYRQAAGRGLQLLFYSVGIGQISSEVPQNLSASRPQDRQFILSSKKLLLSDSGFYLCAWSPPQGAYEQYFGPGTRLTVT.

The CDR3: CASSIFRRVTEAFF. In DNA, the CDR3 is TGTGCCAGCAGCATCTTCCGTAGAGTCACTGAAGCTTTCTTT. This chain links TRBV5-6 with TRBJ1-1; D uncertain. CDR1 SGHDT and CDR2 YYEEEE come from the germline V gene. This CDR3 is 14 amino acids long. The V gene lost 4 bases and the J gene lost 4 bases, with 14 bases spanning the gap.

V and J are TRBV7-9 and TRBJ1-1; no definite D call. Trimming took off 3 bases at V and 3 bases at J, with 11 bases between the two ends. CDR1 is SEHNR, CDR2 FQNEAQ, per germline (reference sequence). The CDR3 runs to 14 residues. The chain's CDR3 is CASSFTLVDTEAFF. CDR3 in DNA: TGTGCCAGCAGCTTCACTTTAGTGGACACTGAAGCTTTCTTT. Using reference TRBV7-9 and TRBJ1-1 for the parts outside the CDR3, the full variable domain is DTGVSQNPRHKITKRGQNVTFRCDPISEHNRLYWYRQTLGQGPEFLTYFQNEAQLEKSRLLSDRFSAERPKGSFSTLEIQRTEQGDSAMYLCASSFTLVDTEAFFGQGTRLTVV.

The chain recombines TRBV11-2 with TRBJ1-2, with D maybe TRBD1 (6 bases). There are 12 residues in the CDR3. The V end lost 3 bases, the J end lost 7 bases, and 9 bases lay between the germline ends. CDR1 and CDR2 from the germline V gene are SGHAT and FQNNGV. The CDR3 reads CASSFEGGGYTF. The CDR3 bases are TGTGCCAGCAGCTTCGAAGGGGGTGGCTACACCTTC.

The chain joins TRBV2 to TRBJ2-1, with TRBD2 matching over 9 bases. The CDR3 is made up of 20 amino acids. Germline CDR1 SNHLY, CDR2 FYNNEI. The V gene end was trimmed by 4 bases and the J gene end by 9 bases; junction bases not matched to a gene: 25. The CDR3 nucleotides read TGTGCCAGCAGTGTAGCCGGGACCAAAGGTATTGGGACTAGCTTCGGTGAGCAGTTCTTC. As protein: CASSVAGTKGIGTSFGEQFF.